This T cell receptor (beta chain) was retrieved from a study of blood T cell repertoires in COVID-19. Libraries were prepared by immunoSEQ multiplex PCR; TCRdb keeps only in-frame clonotypes and omits some of them. The repertoire has around 250,000 clones, around 84% of them found once; the top ten carry 7.1%. V shed 4 bases and J 4 bases; nucleotides not matched to a gene: 3. The germline gives CDR1 LGHDT, CDR2 YNNKEL (reference sequence). This CDR3 spans 14 amino acids. The clonotype originates from a woman between 70 and 85 years old with active or convalescent COVID-19. The chain carries TRBV3-1 (or the pseudogene TRBV3-2) and TRBJ1-5, with 8 bases fitting TRBD1. Sequencing was performed on peripheral blood. DNA of the CDR3: TGTGCCAGCAGCCGAGGGACAGGAAATCAGCCCCAGCATTTT. Translated, it gives CASSRGTGNQPQHF.